This T cell receptor beta chain was obtained from a study of shared clonotypes between healthy human individuals. Between the trimmed V and J ends, which lost 4 bases and 0 bases, there was a span of 10 bases. Germline CDR1 reads MGHRA; CDR2 reads YSYEKL. The CDR3 runs to 15 residues. Study-level points and caveats: Exclusively blood specimens were collected; tissue repertoires likely differ.

In the sorted-subset replicate PCRs, around 220 ng DNA, tens of thousands of T cell genomes, was used. This table comes from immunoSEQ multiplex PCR, and its TCRdb copy is limited to in-frame clones, with some not included. Found here are 1.6 million or so clones, around 98.5% of them singletons; the top ten hold approximately 0.4%. Points on this clone: Its antigen is unidentified.

The authors divided CD4+ cells into CD45RA+ naive and CD45RA-negative memory subsets. Sequenced input: naive CD4+ T cells sorted from blood. Described subset: CD45RA+ positively selected. The V call is TRBV4-1, the J call TRBJ1-5; D remains ambiguous. This clonotype was obtained from a man aged 30-40 years in good health. The CDR3 sequence: CASSPAGGSNQPQHF. CDR3 sequence (DNA): TGCGCCAGCAGCCCGGCGGGCGGTAGCAATCAGCCCCAGCATTTT.